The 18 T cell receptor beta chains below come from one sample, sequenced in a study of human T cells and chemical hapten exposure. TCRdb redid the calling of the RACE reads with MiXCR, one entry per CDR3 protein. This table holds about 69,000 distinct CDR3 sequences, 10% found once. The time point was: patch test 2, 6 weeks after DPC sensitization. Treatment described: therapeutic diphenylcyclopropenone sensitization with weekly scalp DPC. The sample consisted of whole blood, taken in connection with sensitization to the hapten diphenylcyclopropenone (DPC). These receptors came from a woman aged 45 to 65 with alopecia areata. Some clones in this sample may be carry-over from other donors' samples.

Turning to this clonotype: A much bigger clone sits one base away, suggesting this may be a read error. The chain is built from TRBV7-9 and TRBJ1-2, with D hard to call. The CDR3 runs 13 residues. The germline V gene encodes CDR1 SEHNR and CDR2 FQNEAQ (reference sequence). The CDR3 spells CVSSLNSPRGYTF. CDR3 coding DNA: TGTGTCAGCAGCCTTAACAGTCCTAGGGGCTACACCTTC.

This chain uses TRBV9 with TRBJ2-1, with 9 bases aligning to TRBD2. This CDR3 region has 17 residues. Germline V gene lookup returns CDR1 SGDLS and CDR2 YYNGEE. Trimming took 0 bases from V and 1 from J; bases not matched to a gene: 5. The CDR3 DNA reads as TGTGCCAGCAGCGTAGGGGCTAGCGGGATGTCCTACAATGAGCAGTTCTTC. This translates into CASSVGASGMSYNEQFF.

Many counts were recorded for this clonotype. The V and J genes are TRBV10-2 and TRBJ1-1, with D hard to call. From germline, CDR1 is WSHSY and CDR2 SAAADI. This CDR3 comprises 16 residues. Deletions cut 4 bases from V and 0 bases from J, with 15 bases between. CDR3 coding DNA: TGCGCCAGCAGTGCCGGGAGGAGGATGATGAACACTGAAGCTTTCTTT. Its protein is CASSAGRRMMNTEAFF.

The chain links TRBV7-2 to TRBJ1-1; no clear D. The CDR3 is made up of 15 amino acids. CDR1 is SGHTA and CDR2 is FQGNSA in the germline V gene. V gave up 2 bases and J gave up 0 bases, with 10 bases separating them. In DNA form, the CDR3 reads TGTGCCAGCAGCTTACAGGTACTGGTGAACACTGAAGCTTTCTTT. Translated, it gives CASSLQVLVNTEAFF. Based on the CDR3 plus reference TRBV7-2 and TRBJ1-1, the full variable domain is GAGVSQSPSNKVTEKGKDVELRCDPISGHTALYWYRQSLGQGLEFLIYFQGNSAPDKSGLPSDRFSAERTGGSVSTLTIQRTQQEDSAVYLCASSLQVLVNTEAFFGQGTRLTVV.

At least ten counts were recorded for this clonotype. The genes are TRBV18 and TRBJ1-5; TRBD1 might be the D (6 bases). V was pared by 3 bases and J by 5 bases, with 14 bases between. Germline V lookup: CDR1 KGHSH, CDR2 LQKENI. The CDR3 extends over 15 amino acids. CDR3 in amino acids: CASSPLQGRDQPQHF. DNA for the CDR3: TGTGCCAGCTCACCCTTACAGGGAAGGGATCAGCCCCAGCATTTT.

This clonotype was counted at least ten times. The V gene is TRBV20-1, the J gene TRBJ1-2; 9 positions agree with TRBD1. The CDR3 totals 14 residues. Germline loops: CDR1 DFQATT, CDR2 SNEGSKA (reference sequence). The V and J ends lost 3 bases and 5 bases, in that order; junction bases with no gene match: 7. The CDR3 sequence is CSASLIGTGYGYTF. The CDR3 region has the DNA TGCAGTGCTAGTCTTATAGGGACAGGGTATGGCTACACCTTC.

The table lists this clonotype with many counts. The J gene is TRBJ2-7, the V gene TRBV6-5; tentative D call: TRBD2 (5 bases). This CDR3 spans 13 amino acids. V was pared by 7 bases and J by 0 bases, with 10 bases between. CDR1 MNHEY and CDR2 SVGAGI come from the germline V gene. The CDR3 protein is CASTSRISYEQYF. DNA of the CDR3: TGTGCCAGCACTAGCCGTATCTCCTACGAGCAGTACTTC.

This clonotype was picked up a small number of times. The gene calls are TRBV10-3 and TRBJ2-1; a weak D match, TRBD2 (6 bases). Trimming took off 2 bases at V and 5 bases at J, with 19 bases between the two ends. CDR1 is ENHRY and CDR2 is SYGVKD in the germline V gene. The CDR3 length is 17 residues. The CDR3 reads CAISEGVTSWVNNEQFF. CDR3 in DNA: TGTGCCATCAGTGAGGGGGTGACTAGTTGGGTGAACAATGAGCAGTTCTTC.

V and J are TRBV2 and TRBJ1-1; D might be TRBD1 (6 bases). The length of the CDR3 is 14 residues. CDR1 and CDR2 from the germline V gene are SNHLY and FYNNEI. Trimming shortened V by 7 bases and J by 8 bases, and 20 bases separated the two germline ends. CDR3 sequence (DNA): TGTGCCAGCACCCTCCTAGCGAGGACAGCAGAAGCTTTCTTT. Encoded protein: CASTLLARTAEAFF.

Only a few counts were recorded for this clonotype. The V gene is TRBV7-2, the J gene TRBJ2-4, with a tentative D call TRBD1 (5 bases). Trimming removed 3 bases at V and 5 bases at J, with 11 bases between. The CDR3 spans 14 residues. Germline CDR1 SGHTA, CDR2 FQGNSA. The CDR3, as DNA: TGTGCCAGCAGCTTCGGCCAGACAGAAAACATTCAGTACTTC. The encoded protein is CASSFGQTENIQYF.

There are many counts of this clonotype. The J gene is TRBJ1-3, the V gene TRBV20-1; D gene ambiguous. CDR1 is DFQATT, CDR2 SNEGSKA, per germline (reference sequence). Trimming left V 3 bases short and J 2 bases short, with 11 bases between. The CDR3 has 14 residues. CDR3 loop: CSASHGHAGNTIYF. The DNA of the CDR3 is TGCAGTGCTAGTCACGGTCACGCTGGAAACACCATATATTTT.

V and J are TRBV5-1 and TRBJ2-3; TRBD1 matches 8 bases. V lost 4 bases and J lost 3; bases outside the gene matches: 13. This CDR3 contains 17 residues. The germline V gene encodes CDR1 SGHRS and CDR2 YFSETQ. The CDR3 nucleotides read TGCGCCAGCAGCGTTTCAGGGGGCTCTGGGTATACAGATACGCAGTATTTT. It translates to CASSVSGGSGYTDTQYF.

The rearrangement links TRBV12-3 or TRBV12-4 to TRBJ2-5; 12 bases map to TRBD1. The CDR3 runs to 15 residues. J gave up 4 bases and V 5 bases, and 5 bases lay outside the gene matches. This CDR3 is CASSARDRGRETQYF. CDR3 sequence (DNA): TGTGCCAGCAGTGCACGGGACAGGGGGCGAGAGACCCAGTACTTC.

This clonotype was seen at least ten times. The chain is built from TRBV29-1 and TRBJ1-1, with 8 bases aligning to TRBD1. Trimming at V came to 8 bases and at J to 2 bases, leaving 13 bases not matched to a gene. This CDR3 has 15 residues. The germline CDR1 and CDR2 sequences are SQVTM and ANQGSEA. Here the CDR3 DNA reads TGCAGCCTATTGCCCCAGGGGGCAAGAAACACTGAAGCTTTCTTT. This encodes CSLLPQGARNTEAFF.

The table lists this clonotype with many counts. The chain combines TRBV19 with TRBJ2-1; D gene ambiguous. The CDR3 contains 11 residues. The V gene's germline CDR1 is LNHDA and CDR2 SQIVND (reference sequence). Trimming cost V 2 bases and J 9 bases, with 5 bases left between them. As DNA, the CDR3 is TGTGCCAGTAGTATAAGCAGTGAGCAGTTCTTC. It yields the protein CASSISSEQFF.

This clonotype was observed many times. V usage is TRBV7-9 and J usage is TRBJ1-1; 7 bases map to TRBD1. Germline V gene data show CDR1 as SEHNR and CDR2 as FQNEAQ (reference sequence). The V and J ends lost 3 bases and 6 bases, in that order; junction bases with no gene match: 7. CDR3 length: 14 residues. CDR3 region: CASSLGQWFAEAFF. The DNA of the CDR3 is TGTGCCAGCAGCTTGGGACAGTGGTTCGCTGAAGCTTTCTTT.

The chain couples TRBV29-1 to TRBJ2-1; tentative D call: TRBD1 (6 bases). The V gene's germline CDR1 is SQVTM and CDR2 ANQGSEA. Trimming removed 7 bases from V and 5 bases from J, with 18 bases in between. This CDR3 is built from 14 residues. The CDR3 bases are TGCAGCGCGTCCAAGGGGGTACCGGACAATGAGCAGTTCTTC. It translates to CSASKGVPDNEQFF.

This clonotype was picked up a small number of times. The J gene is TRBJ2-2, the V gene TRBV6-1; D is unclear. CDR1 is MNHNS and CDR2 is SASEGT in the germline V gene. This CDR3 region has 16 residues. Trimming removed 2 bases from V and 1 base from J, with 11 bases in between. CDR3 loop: CASSEQASWNTGELFF. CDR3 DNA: TGTGCCAGCAGTGAACAGGCGAGCTGGAACACCGGGGAGCTGTTTTTT.